This TCR beta chain stems from a study of graft-versus-host responses after intestinal transplantation. The assay was immunoSEQ multiplex PCR, and TCRdb's table has in-frame clones only and misses some. The table records 35,000 to 50,000 clones, about 94% of them present only once. CDR3 length: 13 residues. The V gene lost 2 bases and the J gene lost 3 bases, with 9 bases spanning the gap. CDR1 and CDR2 from the germline V gene are SGDLS and YYNGEE. The source material was PBMCs, sampled around 48 weeks after intestinal transplant. This TCR was sampled from a human patient who received an intestinal transplant, so some T cells may come from the graft donor. The chain combines TRBV9 with TRBJ2-7; no firm D call. The DNA for the CDR3 is TGTGCCAGCAGCGTCTCTTCTAACTACGAGCAGTACTTC. It yields the protein CASSVSSNYEQYF.